These 23 T cell receptor beta chains originate from one sample sequenced in a study of vaccination effects on CD4 cells after COVID-19. ViraFEST assay sequencing came after antigen-specific CD4+ T cells were expanded with viral peptide pools. With roughly 9 days of culture completed, CD4+ T cells were isolated. Participants got two doses of BNT162b2 or mRNA-1273 vaccine. Libraries were prepared by immunoSEQ multiplex PCR; TCRdb keeps only in-frame clonotypes and omits some of them. The sample lists tens of thousands of clones; around 77% were seen once. Antigens of these TCRs are unknown. The sequenced sample was CD4+ T cells from PBMCs cultured with HCoV-OC43 spike peptides, obtained after COVID-19 vaccination. Sample subset: HCoV-OC43 spike overlapping peptide pool stimulation. Receptor source: a human donor who received a COVID-19 vaccine.

This clone was counted a few times. This sequence joins TRBV5-8 and TRBJ1-6; the D gene is possibly TRBD1 (6 bases). V dropped 0 bases and J dropped 10 bases, with 11 bases sitting between them. The CDR3 extends over 14 amino acids. Germline CDR1 and CDR2: SGHTS and YDEGEE. The CDR3 is CASSLDRVKSPLHF. The CDR3 nucleotides are TGTGCCAGCAGCTTGGACAGGGTAAAGTCACCCCTCCACTTT.

This clone was observed a handful of times. The rearrangement joins TRBV19 to TRBJ1-1; D is perhaps TRBD1 (6 bases). CDR3 size: 14 residues. Looked up from germline, CDR1 is LNHDA and CDR2 is SQIVND (reference sequence). V lost 4 bases and J lost 1, with 10 bases in between. In DNA, the CDR3 is TGTGCCAGTAGTACCTTAGGGGGGAACACTGAAGCTTTCTTT. It codes for CASSTLGGNTEAFF.

The chain joins TRBV7-3 to TRBJ2-7; 7 nucleotides agree with TRBD1. This CDR3 comprises 16 residues. Germline V lookup: CDR1 SGHTA, CDR2 FQGTGA. Trimming cost V 1 base and J 3 bases; bases outside gene matches: 9. The CDR3 reads CASSLKGQRGNYEQYV. The CDR3 DNA sequence: TGTGCCAGCAGCTTAAAGGGACAGAGGGGAAACTACGAGCAGTACGTC.

The rearrangement links TRBV7-3 to TRBJ1-5, with D perhaps matching TRBD1 (5 bases). In germline, CDR1 is SGHTA, CDR2 FQGTGA. The CDR3 runs 13 residues. The germline V and J ends were trimmed by 4 bases and 6 bases, with 10 bases remaining between them. The CDR3 nucleotides read TGTGCCAGCAGCTCAGACAGAGGTCAGCCCCAGCATTTT. Translated, it gives CASSSDRGQPQHF.

The chain recombines TRBV6-2 or TRBV6-3 with TRBJ2-7, with 8 bases aligning to TRBD1. This CDR3 comprises 14 residues. Germline CDR1 and CDR2: MNHEY and SVGEGT. Trimming cost V 6 bases and J 5 bases; bases outside gene matches: 9. The CDR3 reads CASSPRDRSNEQYV. CDR3 DNA sequence: TGTGCCAGCAGCCCTCGGGACAGGAGTAACGAGCAGTACGTC.

CDR3 DNA sequence: TGTGCCACTTCGATCGTCCAGAACCTAGGTCAGCCCCAGCATTTT. It specifies CATSIVQNLGQPQHF. The chain has TRBV19 and TRBJ1-5; D is ambiguous. The germline CDR1 and CDR2 sequences are LNHDA and SQIVND (reference sequence). V was clipped by 10 bases and J by 6 bases, with 22 bases between them. The CDR3 extends over 15 amino acids.

The J gene is TRBJ2-3, the V gene TRBV27, with 11 bases matching TRBD2. The V gene end was trimmed by 5 bases and the J gene end by 4 bases; junction bases not matched to a gene: 11. The germline gives CDR1 MNHEY, CDR2 SMNVEV (reference sequence). The CDR3 consists of 17 residues. The CDR3 nucleotides are TGTGCCAGCAGTACCCCGAAAACTAGCGGGGGTCCAGATACGCAGTATTTT. It codes for CASSTPKTSGGPDTQYF.

J is TRBJ1-2 and V is TRBV7-2; TRBD1 might be the D (5 bases). V lost 5 bases to trimming and J lost 6 bases, with 16 bases between them. Germline CDR1 and CDR2: SGHTA and FQGNSA. The CDR3 has 14 residues. The CDR3 loop is CASSPRQNRHGYTF. In DNA, the CDR3 is TGTGCCAGCAGCCCGAGACAGAACCGCCATGGCTACACCTTC. Together with reference TRBV7-2 and TRBJ1-2, the CDR3 gives the full variable domain: GAGVSQSPSNKVTEKGKDVELRCDPISGHTALYWYRQSLGQGLEFLIYFQGNSAPDKSGLPSDRFSAERTGGSVSTLTIQRTQQEDSAVYLCASSPRQNRHGYTFGSGTRLTVV.

A single count supports this clone. The V and J genes are TRBV20-1 and TRBJ2-7; tentatively, D is TRBD1 (6 bases). CDR1 DFQATT and CDR2 SNEGSKA come from the germline V gene (reference sequence). Trimming cost V 5 bases and J 4 bases, with 9 bases left between them. This CDR3 is built from 11 residues. The CDR3 DNA reads as TGCAGTGCTCCCACAGGGTACGAGCAGTACGTC. Amino acids: CSAPTGYEQYV.

This clone is large. The chain recombines TRBV3-1 (or the pseudogene TRBV3-2) with TRBJ1-5, with D hard to call. CDR3 size: 14 residues. V dropped 0 bases and J dropped 4 bases, with 7 bases sitting between them. From germline, CDR1 is LGHDT and CDR2 YNNKEL (reference sequence). CDR3 nucleotides: TGTGCCAGCAGCCAAGATAGGCGAAATCAGCCCCAGCATTTT. Its protein product is CASSQDRRNQPQHF.

The rearrangement links TRBV5-6 to TRBJ1-3, with D tentatively TRBD1 (5 bases). Looked up from germline, CDR1 is SGHDT and CDR2 is YYEEEE. V was pared by 2 bases and J by 1 base, with 10 bases between. The CDR3 covers 15 residues. The CDR3 region has the DNA TGTGCCAGCAGCTTCTATTCAGGGTCTGGAAACACCATATATTTT. Amino acid sequence: CASSFYSGSGNTIYF.

This chain uses TRBV10-1 with TRBJ2-2; D is perhaps TRBD2 (6 bases). CDR3 length: 14 residues. CDR1 and CDR2 (germline): WNHNN, SYGVQD (reference sequence). V was clipped by 6 bases and J by 4 bases, with 12 bases between them. The CDR3 DNA follows: TGCGCCAGCAGCACTACAGCGGGCACCGGGGAGCTGTTTTTT. Translation gives CASSTTAGTGELFF.

This sequence joins TRBV11-2 and TRBJ2-2, with D unclear. The CDR3 sequence is 15 residues long. Trimming cost V 5 bases and J 2 bases, with 12 bases left between them. Per germline, CDR1 SGHAT and CDR2 FQNNGV. The CDR3 protein is CASSPRIYNTGELFF. The CDR3 region has the DNA TGTGCCAGCAGCCCCAGGATTTATAACACCGGGGAGCTGTTTTTT.

The gene calls are TRBV5-1 and TRBJ2-3; 8 bases are shared with TRBD1. Per germline, CDR1 SGHRS and CDR2 YFSETQ. V shed 4 bases and J 5 bases; nucleotides not matched to a gene: 15. CDR3 length: 17 residues. The CDR3 nucleotides read TGCGCCAGCAGCCCCGATCGGACAGGGCAATTTGGAGATACGCAGTATTTT. Residues: CASSPDRTGQFGDTQYF.

The genes are TRBV5-1 and TRBJ2-1, with D perhaps being TRBD1 or TRBD2 (5 bases each). This CDR3 is 14 amino acids long. The V gene's germline CDR1 is SGHRS and CDR2 YFSETQ. Deletions cut 4 bases from V and 6 bases from J, with 14 bases between. CDR3 residues: CASSLSPGGNEQFF. The CDR3 bases are TGCGCCAGCAGCCTGTCGCCTGGGGGCAATGAGCAGTTCTTC.

The chain has TRBV5-4 and TRBJ1-2; maybe TRBD1 (5 bases). The CDR3 loop spans 14 amino acids. Germline V gene data show CDR1 as SGHNT and CDR2 as YYREEE (reference sequence). The V and J ends lost 4 bases and 4 bases respectively, with 14 bases between them. Written as DNA, the CDR3 is TGTGCCAGCAGCCCGACGGCAGGGACCTATGGCTACACCTTC. It yields the protein CASSPTAGTYGYTF.

The chain combines TRBV7-9 with TRBJ2-5; no firm D call. The length of the CDR3 is 12 residues. Germline V CDR1 and CDR2: SEHNR, FQNEAQ (reference sequence). V lost 4 bases and J 5 bases, leaving 8 bases between the germline ends. The CDR3 is CASSSLRETQYF. CDR3 sequence (DNA): TGTGCCAGCAGCTCCCTGCGGGAGACCCAGTACTTC.

The chain employs TRBV28 and TRBJ1-2; tentative D call: TRBD1 (5 bases). Germline loops: CDR1 MDHEN, CDR2 SYDVKM. V lost 2 bases and J 2 bases, leaving 9 bases between the germline ends. The CDR3 has 14 residues. The CDR3 sequence: CASSLAGLNYGYTF. The DNA of the CDR3 is TGTGCCAGCAGTTTAGCGGGGCTGAACTATGGCTACACCTTC.

This sequence joins TRBV14 and TRBJ1-2; D is ambiguous. Trimming took 2 bases from V and 2 from J, leaving 6 bases between them. Germline lookup yields CDR1 SGHDN and CDR2 FVKESK. This CDR3 is 13 amino acids long. CDR3 sequence: CASSQSRNYGYTF. The CDR3 DNA reads as TGTGCCAGCAGCCAATCAAGGAACTATGGCTACACCTTC.

The chain couples TRBV9 to TRBJ1-3, with D maybe TRBD1 (5 bases). CDR3 length equals 14 residues. Trimming stripped 3 bases from V and 0 bases from J, with 7 bases between. CDR1 SGDLS and CDR2 YYNGEE come from the germline V gene. In DNA, the CDR3 is TGTGCCAGCAGCGCAGGGAGCTCTGGAAACACCATATATTTT. This codes for CASSAGSSGNTIYF.

This sequence joins TRBV3-1 (or the pseudogene TRBV3-2) and TRBJ2-5; 12 nucleotides align to TRBD2. V lost 2 bases to trimming and J lost 5 bases; unmatched junction nucleotides: 0. Germline values: CDR1 LGHDT, CDR2 YNNKEL (reference sequence). There are 14 residues in the CDR3. The CDR3 here is CASSQLAGGETQYF. In nucleotides, the CDR3 is TGTGCCAGCAGCCAACTAGCGGGGGGGGAGACCCAGTACTTC.

This clone was seen only a few times. The genes are TRBV5-4 and TRBJ1-2, with a weak D call TRBD1 (5 bases). Germline CDR1 reads SGHNT; CDR2 reads YYREEE (reference sequence). With 4 bases removed from V and 3 bases from J, the gap between germline ends came to 19 bases. This CDR3 is 16 amino acids long. Here the CDR3 DNA reads TGTGCCAGCAGCCGCCGAGGGGCGGGATACGACTATGGCTACACCTTC. This translates into CASSRRGAGYDYGYTF.

The CDR3 reads CASLPAGPNEKLFF. DNA of the CDR3: TGTGCCAGCCTCCCGGCAGGACCTAATGAAAAACTGTTTTTT. The chain couples TRBV2 to TRBJ1-4, with D unresolved. With 8 bases removed from V and 3 bases from J, the gap between germline ends came to 13 bases. This CDR3 comprises 14 residues. Germline V lookup: CDR1 SNHLY, CDR2 FYNNEI.